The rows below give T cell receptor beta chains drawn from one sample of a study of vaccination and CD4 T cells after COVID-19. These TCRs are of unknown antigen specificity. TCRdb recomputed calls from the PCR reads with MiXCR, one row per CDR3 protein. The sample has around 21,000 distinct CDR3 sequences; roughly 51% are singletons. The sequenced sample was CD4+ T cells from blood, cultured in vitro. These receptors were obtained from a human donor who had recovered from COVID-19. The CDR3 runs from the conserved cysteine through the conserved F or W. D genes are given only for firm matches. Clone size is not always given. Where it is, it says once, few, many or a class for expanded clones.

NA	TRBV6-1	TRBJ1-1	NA	CASQIRTSTEAFF	TGTGCCAGTCAAATAAGGACGAGCACTGAAGCTTTCTTT
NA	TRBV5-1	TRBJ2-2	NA	CASSLDSGELFF	TGCGCCAGCAGCTTGGATTCCGGGGAGCTGTTTTTT
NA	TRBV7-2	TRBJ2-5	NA	CASSLVFGAVETQYF	TGTGCCAGCAGCTTAGTTTTTGGGGCAGTAGAGACCCAGTACTTC
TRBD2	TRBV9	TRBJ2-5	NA	CASSVGLAGAQETQYF	TGTGCCAGCAGCGTTGGACTAGCGGGGGCCCAAGAGACCCAGTACTTC
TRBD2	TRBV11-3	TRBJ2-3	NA	CASSPRGLVGTDTQYF	TGTGCCAGCAGCCCACGCGGACTAGTCGGAACAGATACGCAGTATTTT
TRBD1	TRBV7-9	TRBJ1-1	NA	CASSFPGTVSEAFF	TGTGCCAGCAGCTTTCCGGGGACAGTCTCTGAAGCTTTCTTT
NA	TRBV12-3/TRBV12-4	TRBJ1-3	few	CASRTDSSGNTIYF	TGTGCCAGCAGGACTGACAGCTCTGGAAACACCATATATTTT
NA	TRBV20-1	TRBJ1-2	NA	CSARDRLSGYTF	TGCAGTGCTAGAGACCGATTGTCTGGCTACACCTTC
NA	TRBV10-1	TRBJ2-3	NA	CASSVSDVDTQYF	TGCGCCAGCAGTGTAAGCGATGTGGATACGCAGTATTTT
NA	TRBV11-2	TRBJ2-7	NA	CASSLVAAGVPYEQYF	TGTGCCAGCAGCCTAGTAGCGGCAGGGGTTCCCTACGAGCAGTACTTC
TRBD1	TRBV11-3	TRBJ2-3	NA	CASSSGTGLISSTDTQYF	TGTGCCAGCAGTTCCGGGACAGGACTTATTTCTAGCACAGATACGCAGTATTTT
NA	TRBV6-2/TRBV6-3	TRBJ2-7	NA	CASSFLSAYEQYF	TGTGCCAGCAGCTTTTTGAGCGCCTACGAGCAGTACTTC
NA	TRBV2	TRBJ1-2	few	CASRRVGQGYGYTF	TGTGCCAGCCGGAGGGTAGGGCAGGGGTATGGCTACACCTTC
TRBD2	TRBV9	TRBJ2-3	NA	CASSVGAGVQDTQYF	TGTGCCAGCAGCGTAGGAGCGGGGGTACAAGATACGCAGTATTTT
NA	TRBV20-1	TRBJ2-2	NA	CSGVGFGTASAGELFF	TGCAGTGGAGTCGGGTTTGGGACTGCATCCGCCGGGGAGCTGTTTTTT
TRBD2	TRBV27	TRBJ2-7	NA	CASSFQAGTSGGSSYEQYF	TGTGCCAGCAGTTTCCAAGCCGGGACTAGCGGGGGAAGCTCCTACGAGCAGTACTTC
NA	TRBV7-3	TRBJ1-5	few	CATRARPWDDVLIRPQHF	TGTGCCACTAGAGCCCGGCCGTGGGACGACGTCTTAATACGGCCCCAGCATTTT
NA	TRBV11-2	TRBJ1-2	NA	CASSPGGQGYTF	TGTGCCAGCAGCCCGGGGGGGCAGGGCTACACCTTC
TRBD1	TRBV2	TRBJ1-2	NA	CASSETGGGYGYTF	TGTGCCAGCAGTGAGACAGGGGGAGGCTATGGCTACACCTTC
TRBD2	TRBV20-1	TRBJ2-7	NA	CSARGTSGGTYEQYF	TGCAGTGCTAGAGGGACTAGCGGGGGAACCTACGAGCAGTACTTC
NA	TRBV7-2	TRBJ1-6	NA	CASSPNRVGSPLHF	TGTGCCAGCAGCCCAAACAGGGTAGGGTCACCCCTCCACTTT
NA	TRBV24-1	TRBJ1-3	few	CATKDSVGGNTIYF	TGTGCCACCAAGGACAGCGTTGGGGGAAACACCATATATTTT
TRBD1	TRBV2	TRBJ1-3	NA	CASRATTGTGNTIYF	TGTGCCAGCAGGGCCACGACAGGGACAGGAAACACCATATATTTT
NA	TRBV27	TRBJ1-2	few	CASGTANSYGYTF	TGTGCCAGCGGGACGGCGAATAGCTATGGCTACACCTTC
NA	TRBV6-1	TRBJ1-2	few	CASSRANYGYTF	TGTGCCAGTAGCAGAGCTAACTATGGCTACACCTTC
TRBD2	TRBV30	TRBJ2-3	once	CAWSEERDRDTQYF	TGTGCCTGGAGTGAGGAGCGGGACCGCGATACGCAGTATTTT
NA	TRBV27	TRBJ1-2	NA	CASSPGAGQANYGYTF	TGTGCCAGCAGCCCTGGGGCGGGGCAAGCTAACTATGGCTACACCTTC
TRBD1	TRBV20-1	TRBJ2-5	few	CSARKGQGRLETQYF	TGCAGTGCTAGAAAAGGACAGGGGAGGTTAGAGACCCAGTACTTC
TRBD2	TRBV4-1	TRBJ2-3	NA	CASSQFAGTSGTDTQYF	TGCGCCAGCAGCCAATTCGCCGGGACTAGCGGAACAGATACGCAGTATTTT
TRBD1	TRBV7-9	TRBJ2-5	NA	CASSFPPGGHETQYF	TGTGCCAGCAGCTTTCCCCCAGGGGGTCATGAGACCCAGTACTTC
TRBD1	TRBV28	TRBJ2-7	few	CASSTQTGGLPYEQYF	TGTGCCAGCAGTACCCAGACAGGGGGCCTTCCCTACGAGCAGTACTTC
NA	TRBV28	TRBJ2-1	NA	CASSFRNEQFF	TGTGCCAGCAGTTTTAGGAATGAGCAGTTCTTC
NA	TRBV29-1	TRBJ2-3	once	CSVAPGITDTQYF	TGCAGCGTTGCTCCGGGGATCACAGATACGCAGTATTTT
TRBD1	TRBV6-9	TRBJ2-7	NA	CASRLRGLSYEQYF	TGTGCCAGCAGACTCAGGGGGCTTTCCTACGAGCAGTACTTC
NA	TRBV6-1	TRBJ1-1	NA	CASSEGMGRQNTEAFF	TGTGCCAGCAGTGAAGGAATGGGCCGGCAAAACACTGAAGCTTTCTTT
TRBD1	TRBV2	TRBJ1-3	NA	CASSDRSVTIYF	TGTGCCAGCTCGGACAGGTCGGTCACCATATATTTT
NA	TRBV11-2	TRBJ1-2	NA	CASSSLGGGYGYTF	TGTGCCAGCAGCTCCTTAGGGGGAGGCTATGGCTACACCTTC
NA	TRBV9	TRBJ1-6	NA	CASSFRVSTYNSPLHF	TGTGCCAGCAGCTTCAGGGTCAGTACCTATAATTCACCCCTCCACTTT
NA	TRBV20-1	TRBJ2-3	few	CSARGLLSTDTQYF	TGCAGTGCAAGGGGATTGCTCAGCACAGATACGCAGTATTTT
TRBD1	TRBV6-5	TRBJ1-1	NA	CASSSTGGRTEAFF	TGTGCCAGCAGTTCGACAGGGGGGCGAACTGAAGCTTTCTTT
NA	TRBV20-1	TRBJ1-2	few	CSASYGNYGYTF	TGCAGTGCTAGTTACGGGAACTATGGCTACACCTTC
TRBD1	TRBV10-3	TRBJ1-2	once	CATGQGRNLGYTF	TGTGCCACAGGACAGGGGAGAAATCTGGGCTACACCTTC
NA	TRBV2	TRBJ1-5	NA	CASQKGHGNQPQHF	TGTGCCAGCCAGAAGGGTCATGGCAATCAGCCCCAGCATTTT
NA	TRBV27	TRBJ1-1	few	CASSLYMGMGTNTEAFF	TGTGCCAGCAGTTTATACATGGGGATGGGGACGAACACTGAAGCTTTCTTT
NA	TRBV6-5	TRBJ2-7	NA	CANSSGTTYEQYF	TGTGCCAACAGTTCCGGGACAACTTACGAGCAGTACTTC
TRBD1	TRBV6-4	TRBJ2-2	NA	CASSEGQGDTGELFF	TGTGCCAGCAGTGAGGGACAGGGGGACACCGGGGAGCTGTTTTTT
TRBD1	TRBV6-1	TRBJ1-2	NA	CASRQTGESYGYTF	TGTGCCAGCAGACAGACAGGGGAGAGCTATGGCTACACCTTC
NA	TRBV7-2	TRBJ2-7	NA	CASSPYVVDEQYF	TGTGCCAGCAGCCCCTACGTGGTGGACGAGCAGTACTTC
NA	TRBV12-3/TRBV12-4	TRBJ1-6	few	CASSWDGYNSPLHF	TGTGCCAGCAGTTGGGACGGCTATAATTCACCCCTCCACTTT
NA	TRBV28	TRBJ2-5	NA	CASRRGPSETQYF	TGTGCCAGCCGTCGGGGCCCCTCGGAGACCCAGTACTTC
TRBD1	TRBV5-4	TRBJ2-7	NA	CASRSSGTGSYEQYF	TGTGCCAGCAGGTCGTCCGGGACAGGGTCCTACGAGCAGTACTTC
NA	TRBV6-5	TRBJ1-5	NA	CASSYDPNQPQHF	TGTGCCAGCAGTTACGACCCAAATCAGCCCCAGCATTTT
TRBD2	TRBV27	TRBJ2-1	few	CASRRTSGRTPYNEQFF	TGTGCCAGCAGAAGGACTAGCGGGAGGACCCCCTACAATGAGCAGTTCTTC